Listed here are 17 T cell receptor beta chains from one sample, sequenced in a study of read filtering for tumor transcriptome and immune sequencing. This library used about 360 ng RNA and molecular barcoded adaptors spanning alpha/delta and beta/gamma chains. TCRdb re-derived calls from the reads in MiXCR, one entry per CDR3 protein. The sample yields roughly 130,000 distinct CDR3 sequences, 10% to 15% seen once. Sequenced material: a population of CD138-negative cells sorted from bone marrow. These receptors were obtained from a donor aged 40 or over with multiple myeloma.

This clonotype was observed at least ten times. V usage is TRBV5-1 and J usage is TRBJ1-1, with TRBD1 matching 11 bases. J lost 0 bases, V lost 4 bases, and 5 bases had no gene match. This CDR3 has 16 amino acids. Germline CDR1 is SGHRS and CDR2 is YFSETQ. Written as DNA, the CDR3 is TGCGCCAGCAGCGTTGGGGGACAGGGGGTGAACACTGAAGCTTTCTTT. Protein: CASSVGGQGVNTEAFF.

This clonotype appeared many times. The chain joins TRBV20-1 to TRBJ1-5; a weak D match, TRBD1 (5 bases). The CDR3 has 13 residues. Deletions cut 7 bases from V and 5 bases from J, with 15 bases between. Per the germline V gene, CDR1 is DFQATT and CDR2 is SNEGSKA (reference sequence). The DNA for the CDR3 is TGCAGTGTGGGGGGGAAGGGGTATCAGCCCCAGCATTTT. Amino acids: CSVGGKGYQPQHF.

In its sample, this clonotype was seen a few times. The chain joins TRBV20-1 to TRBJ2-2; 9 positions match TRBD1. J lost 7 bases, V lost 5 bases, and 5 bases had no gene match. The germline CDR1 and CDR2 sequences are DFQATT and SNEGSKA (reference sequence). The CDR3 has 13 residues. This CDR3 is CSARTGGGGELFF. CDR3 in DNA: TGCAGTGCTCGAACAGGGGGCGGCGGGGAGCTGTTTTTT.

This clonotype was counted a few times. A read error may explain this, as a much larger clone is one base away. The chain recombines TRBV27 with TRBJ1-6; 10 positions agree with TRBD1. Germline CDR1 is MNHEY and CDR2 is SMNVEV (reference sequence). The CDR3 runs to 21 residues. In nucleotides, the CDR3 is TGTGCCAGCAGTTTATTTGGGGACAGGGGCCTACCTAGCTCCTATAATGCACCCCTCCACTTT. Its protein is CASSLFGDRGLPSSYNAPLHF.

The CDR3 coding sequence is TGTGCCAGCAGCTTAGTGCTAGGCGGCGGAGGAGATACGCAGTATTTT. Its protein is CASSLVLGGGGDTQYF. The chain carries TRBV11-3 and TRBJ2-3; the D gene is possibly TRBD2 (5 bases). V lost 1 base to trimming and J lost 5 bases, with 16 bases between them. Per germline, CDR1 SGHNT and CDR2 YENEEA. The CDR3 extends over 16 amino acids.

This clonotype has ten or more counts. This chain joins TRBV30 and TRBJ2-7; D possibly corresponds to TRBD1 (7 bases). CDR3 length: 13 amino acids. V gave up 5 bases and J gave up 0 bases, with 11 bases separating them. The germline V gene has CDR1 GTSNPN and CDR2 SVGIG (reference sequence). This CDR3 is CAWGGGISYEQYF. CDR3 coding DNA: TGTGCCTGGGGAGGGGGCATCTCCTACGAGCAGTACTTC.

This clonotype was recorded at least ten times. The chain recombines TRBV4-1 with TRBJ2-1; perhaps TRBD1 as D (8 bases). Germline V lookup: CDR1 MGHRA, CDR2 YSYEKL. The CDR3 contains 17 residues. Deletions cut 4 bases from V and 2 bases from J, with 18 bases between. DNA of the CDR3: TGCGCCAGCAGCCGAGAGGACAGGGACTATCCCTACAATGAGCAGTTCTTC. Translating it yields CASSREDRDYPYNEQFF.

This clonotype was observed many times. CDR3 sequence reads: CASSLKSLHGWAGANVLTF. The CDR3 nucleotides read TGTGCCAGCAGCCTTAAGTCCCTCCACGGGTGGGCTGGGGCCAACGTCCTGACTTTC. The rearrangement uses TRBV6-5 and TRBJ2-6; D gene ambiguous. The CDR3 totals 19 residues. Germline loops: CDR1 MNHEY, CDR2 SVGAGI. Trimming stripped 6 bases from V and 2 bases from J, with 23 bases between.

This clonotype was seen repeatedly, ten times or more. The chain combines TRBV2 with TRBJ1-2; tentatively, D is TRBD1 (5 bases). Trimming shortened V by 1 base and J by 4 bases, and 10 bases separated the two germline ends. This CDR3 spans 14 amino acids. The germline V gene encodes CDR1 SNHLY and CDR2 FYNNEI. The CDR3 DNA is TGTGCCAGCAGTGAAGAAAGGGGAGGCTATGGCTACACCTTC. Translated: CASSEERGGYGYTF.

This clonotype was observed at least ten times. The V and J genes are TRBV7-9 and TRBJ2-3, with 11 bases aligning to TRBD1. Germline lookup yields CDR1 SEHNR and CDR2 FQNEAQ (reference sequence). CDR3 length equals 17 residues. The junction had 9 bases not matched to a gene; V was cut back by 2 bases and J by 5 bases. CDR3 loop: CASSLYGQGAHQDTQYF. The CDR3 region has the DNA TGTGCCAGCAGCTTATATGGACAGGGGGCGCATCAAGATACGCAGTATTTT.

This clonotype has at least ten counts. This chain joins TRBV29-1 and TRBJ2-3, with D hard to call. Trimming took 4 bases from V and 4 from J, leaving 15 bases between them. Per germline, CDR1 SQVTM and CDR2 ANQGSEA. The CDR3 totals 14 residues. CDR3: CSVVTAQGSDTQYF. In DNA, the CDR3 is TGCAGCGTTGTTACGGCACAAGGGTCAGATACGCAGTATTTT.

V usage is TRBV20-1 and J usage is TRBJ2-5; D remains ambiguous. Germline V CDR1 and CDR2: DFQATT, SNEGSKA (reference sequence). V dropped 1 base and J dropped 0 bases, with 3 bases sitting between them. The CDR3 runs 12 residues. CDR3 in DNA: TGCAGTGCTAGAGGGAACCAAGAGACCCAGTACTTC. Protein product: CSARGNQETQYF.

At least ten counts were recorded for this clonotype. The CDR3 region is CSAREATSGISGGDEQFF. In DNA form, the CDR3 reads TGCAGTGCTAGAGAGGCGACTAGCGGGATTTCAGGGGGCGATGAGCAGTTCTTC. The chain carries TRBV20-1 and TRBJ2-1, with 11 bases matching TRBD2. The CDR3 extends over 18 amino acids. V was pared by 0 bases and J by 8 bases, with 15 bases of the junction left unmatched. CDR1 DFQATT and CDR2 SNEGSKA come from the germline V gene (reference sequence).

This chain connects TRBV7-8 to TRBJ2-4, with 8 bases fitting TRBD2. V shed 5 bases, J shed 5 bases, and the junction held 14 bases outside the gene matches. CDR3 size: 17 residues. Germline V lookup: CDR1 SGHVS, CDR2 FQNEAQ. As DNA, the CDR3 is TGTGCCAGCAGCCGACGGGGGGGTGGGGTTGGTGAAAACATTCAGTACTTC. This sequence encodes CASSRRGGGVGENIQYF.

This clonotype was counted at least ten times. The V and J genes are TRBV7-9 and TRBJ1-1; tentative D call: TRBD1 (6 bases). Per the germline V gene, CDR1 is SEHNR and CDR2 is FQNEAQ (reference sequence). The CDR3 runs to 13 residues. Trimming shortened V by 5 bases and J by 3 bases, and 10 bases separated the two germline ends. The CDR3: CASSVGQDTEAFF. DNA for the CDR3: TGTGCCAGCAGCGTGGGACAAGACACTGAAGCTTTCTTT.

This clonotype turned up a few times. The V call is TRBV28, the J call TRBJ1-5; D is unclear. Trimming pared 6 bases from V and 4 bases from J, leaving 10 bases between. This CDR3 is 13 amino acids long. Germline CDR1 and CDR2: MDHEN and SYDVKM. The chain's CDR3 is CASSTGINQPQHF. In DNA, the CDR3 is TGTGCCAGCAGCACCGGGATAAATCAGCCCCAGCATTTT.

The chain joins TRBV20-1 to TRBJ1-1; TRBD1 agrees at 7 bases. Germline CDR1 DFQATT, CDR2 SNEGSKA (reference sequence). This CDR3 has 12 residues. V shed 8 bases, J shed 3 bases, and the junction held 6 bases outside the gene matches. CDR3 residues: CSSRDSYTEAFF. The CDR3 DNA reads as TGCAGTTCCCGGGACAGCTACACTGAAGCTTTCTTT.